Presented here are 32 T cell receptor beta chains from one specimen sequenced in a study of cytomegalovirus exposure and HLA in healthy donors. This table comes from immunoSEQ multiplex PCR, and its TCRdb copy is limited to in-frame clones, with some not included. The sample carries about 190,000 clones, more than 80% recorded once. The material sequenced was PBMCs. The receptor set was obtained from a man between 18 and 29 years old in good health and CMV-seropositive.

For the CDR3, the DNA is TGTGCCAGCAGTGATCGGGGACAGGGCTACGAGCAGTACTTC. Its protein is CASSDRGQGYEQYF. This chain joins TRBV25-1 and TRBJ2-7, with 9 bases identical to TRBD1. The CDR3 totals 14 residues. Germline lookup yields CDR1 MGHDK and CDR2 SYGVNS. Trimming cost V 3 bases and J 3 bases; bases outside gene matches: 3.

The genes are TRBV28 and TRBJ1-2, with D possibly being TRBD1 (5 bases). This CDR3 has 15 amino acids. Germline V lookup: CDR1 MDHEN, CDR2 SYDVKM. V lost 2 bases and J 4 bases, leaving 14 bases between the germline ends. The CDR3 reads CASSLGTGPPYGYTF. CDR3 in DNA: TGTGCCAGCAGTTTAGGCACAGGACCCCCCTATGGCTACACCTTC.

The rearrangement links TRBV2 to TRBJ2-5; tentative D call: TRBD2 (6 bases). The germline V and J ends were trimmed by 9 bases and 1 base, with 12 bases remaining between them. The CDR3 is made up of 13 amino acids. Germline-derived CDR1 and CDR2 are SNHLY and FYNNEI. CDR3 in amino acids: CASSRGTQETQYF. The DNA for the CDR3 is TGTGCCAGTAGTCGGGGGACCCAAGAGACCCAGTACTTC.

CDR3 amino acids: CASSQEEINTEAFF. The CDR3 DNA reads TGTGCCAGCAGCCAAGAGGAGATTAACACTGAAGCTTTCTTT. The genes are TRBV14 and TRBJ1-1; unclear D gene. Germline loops: CDR1 SGHDN, CDR2 FVKESK. The V end was cut by 0 bases, the J end by 2 bases, with 7 bases between. The CDR3 spans 14 residues. The full variable domain, its missing parts supplied by reference TRBV14 and TRBJ1-1, is EAGVTQFPSHSVIEKGQTVTLRCDPISGHDNLYWYRRVMGKEIKFLLHFVKESKQDESGMPNNRFLAERTGGTYSTLKVQPAELEDSGVYFCASSQEEINTEAFFGQGTRLTVV.

The genes are TRBV9 and TRBJ1-3; D is possibly TRBD1 (6 bases). The CDR3 has 16 amino acids. V was pared by 2 bases and J by 4 bases, with 16 bases between. Germline lookup yields CDR1 SGDLS and CDR2 YYNGEE. The CDR3 DNA follows: TGTGCCAGCAGCGTGACCACAGGGACTACGGGAAACACCATATATTTT. Protein: CASSVTTGTTGNTIYF.

The J gene is TRBJ2-5, the V gene TRBV30; 10 bases fit TRBD1. Trimming cost V 5 bases and J 6 bases; bases outside gene matches: 3. From germline, CDR1 is GTSNPN and CDR2 SVGIG (reference sequence). The CDR3 runs 12 residues. The CDR3 region has the DNA TGTGCCTGGGCGACAGGGGGCAAGACCCAGTACTTC. It translates to CAWATGGKTQYF.

The chain carries TRBV7-2 and TRBJ2-1; 7 nucleotides match TRBD2. The V gene end was trimmed by 5 bases and the J gene end by 7 bases; junction bases not matched to a gene: 11. The CDR3 is 15 amino acids. In germline, CDR1 is SGHTA, CDR2 FQGNSA. The CDR3 DNA follows: TGTGCCAGCAGCCTACTTGCGCATAGCGGGAATGAGCAGTTCTTC. Its protein is CASSLLAHSGNEQFF.

This clone has a single count. This chain links TRBV11-2 with TRBJ2-2, with TRBD2 matching 13 bases. CDR3 length: 16 amino acids. The junction had 2 bases not matched to a gene; V was cut back by 2 bases and J by 5 bases. The germline CDR1 and CDR2 sequences are SGHAT and FQNNGV. For the CDR3, the DNA is TGTGCCAGCAGCTTACGACTAGCGGGAGGTACCGGGGAGCTGTTTTTT. The encoded protein is CASSLRLAGGTGELFF.

This clone has a handful of counts. The chain's CDR3 is CASSHGRGYTEAFF. CDR3 DNA sequence: TGTGCCAGCAGCCACGGGAGGGGTTACACTGAAGCTTTCTTT. The genes are TRBV14 and TRBJ1-1; D is possibly TRBD1 (5 bases). V shed 3 bases and J shed 3 bases, with 11 bases lying between them. This CDR3 is built from 14 residues. CDR1 and CDR2 from the germline V gene are SGHDN and FVKESK.

The chain uses TRBV7-2 and TRBJ1-2; D is unresolved. From germline, CDR1 is SGHTA and CDR2 FQGNSA. V lost 6 bases, J lost 2 bases, and 13 bases lay in between. This CDR3 contains 14 residues. CDR3 loop: CASRLMTGNYGYTF. In DNA form, the CDR3 reads TGTGCCAGCAGACTTATGACGGGAAACTATGGCTACACCTTC.

This clone has just a few counts. V usage is TRBV6-6 and J usage is TRBJ1-3, with D tentatively TRBD1 (6 bases). V shed 4 bases and J shed 0 bases, with 13 bases lying between them. This CDR3 has 16 amino acids. The germline CDR1 and CDR2 sequences are MNHNY and SVGAGI (reference sequence). The CDR3 here is CASSSGTGSSGNTIYF. CDR3 sequence (DNA): TGTGCCAGCAGTTCGGGAACAGGGAGCTCTGGAAACACCATATATTTT.

CDR3 loop: CASSSRQVLSYEQYF. The CDR3 DNA follows: TGTGCCAGCAGCTCCCGACAGGTCCTCTCCTACGAGCAGTACTTC. This rearrangement joins TRBV7-9 to TRBJ2-7, with D perhaps matching TRBD1 (6 bases). Germline V CDR1 and CDR2: SEHNR, FQNEAQ (reference sequence). This CDR3 is built from 15 residues. V was pared by 4 bases and J by 0 bases, with 13 bases between.

In nucleotides, the CDR3 is TGTGCCAGCAGCCCAGCCAACAGGGGGCGCGGTAGCTACATTCAGTACTTC. Translated, it gives CASSPANRGRGSYIQYF. J is TRBJ2-4 and V is TRBV7-2; TRBD1 agrees at 9 bases. Germline values: CDR1 SGHTA, CDR2 FQGNSA. The V and J ends lost 5 bases and 8 bases, in that order; junction bases with no gene match: 16. The CDR3 contains 17 residues.

Here the CDR3 reads CSVEITVQETQYF. CDR3 bases: TGCAGCGTTGAGATCACAGTACAAGAGACCCAGTACTTC. V gene TRBV29-1 combines with J gene TRBJ2-5, with D uncertain. Trimming pared 3 bases from V and 2 bases from J, leaving 10 bases between. The CDR3 runs 13 residues. Germline CDR1 SQVTM, CDR2 ANQGSEA.

The gene calls are TRBV4-3 and TRBJ2-2, with D maybe TRBD2 (5 bases). Germline V gene sequence: CDR1 LGHNA, CDR2 YSLEER. The CDR3 length is 18 residues. V was pared by 0 bases and J by 0 bases, with 14 bases between. CDR3 amino acids: CASSQDRSGGTNTGELFF. The CDR3 DNA reads TGCGCCAGCAGCCAAGATAGGTCAGGAGGTACGAACACCGGGGAGCTGTTTTTT.

The J gene is TRBJ2-1, the V gene TRBV7-9, with D unclear. The CDR3 sequence is 15 residues long. Germline V gives CDR1 SEHNR, CDR2 FQNEAQ (reference sequence). V gave up 5 bases and J gave up 0 bases, with 11 bases separating them. The CDR3 loop reads CASSPAASSYNEQFF. The DNA of the CDR3 is TGTGCCAGCAGCCCCGCGGCGAGCTCCTACAATGAGCAGTTCTTC.

The chain couples TRBV27 to TRBJ2-3; D unresolved. This CDR3 contains 12 residues. The V and J ends lost 4 bases and 6 bases respectively, with 8 bases between them. CDR1 is MNHEY, CDR2 SMNVEV, per germline (reference sequence). The CDR3 loop is CASSSYPDTQYF. CDR3 bases: TGTGCCAGCAGTTCCTACCCGGATACGCAGTATTTT.

This clone was observed a single time. V gene TRBV10-3 combines with J gene TRBJ2-7, with TRBD1 identical over 11 bases. J gave up 3 bases and V 6 bases, and 4 bases lay outside the gene matches. Per germline, CDR1 ENHRY and CDR2 SYGVKD. The CDR3 spans 14 residues. The CDR3 DNA reads TGTGCCATCAGCCCGGGACAGGGGGTCTACGAGCAGTACTTC. This encodes CAISPGQGVYEQYF.

This clone was counted only a few times. The rearrangement joins TRBV5-1 to TRBJ2-2; D uncertain. CDR1 and CDR2 (germline): SGHRS, YFSETQ. The V and J ends lost 4 bases and 0 bases respectively, with 10 bases between them. The CDR3 length is 15 residues. CDR3 region: CASSGLTANTGELFF. The CDR3 DNA reads as TGCGCCAGCAGCGGGCTGACCGCGAACACCGGGGAGCTGTTTTTT.

The rearrangement joins TRBV2 to TRBJ2-1, with 12 bases lining up with TRBD1. V lost 6 bases and J lost 7; bases outside the gene matches: 7. The germline V gene encodes CDR1 SNHLY and CDR2 FYNNEI. CDR3 length: 15 residues. CDR3 DNA sequence: TGTGCCAGCAGGGCCGGGACAGGGGGCGAAAATGAGCAGTTCTTC. This translates into CASRAGTGGENEQFF.

This chain links TRBV9 with TRBJ2-4, with 14 positions matching TRBD2. Germline assignment: CDR1 SGDLS and CDR2 YYNGEE. With 6 bases clipped from V and 9 bases from J, the junction kept 5 bases outside the gene matches. CDR3 length: 14 amino acids. The CDR3 spells CASTPGTSGGIQYF. DNA of the CDR3: TGTGCCAGCACCCCGGGGACTAGCGGGGGCATTCAGTACTTC.

Concerning this clone itself: Compared with germline, one end of the junction differs, possibly owing to a read error. J is TRBJ2-1 and V is TRBV6-1; D is possibly TRBD2 (6 bases). The CDR3 has 15 amino acids. Germline values: CDR1 MNHNS, CDR2 SASEGT. CDR3: CASRPPEGIAAIELF. The CDR3 bases are TGTGCCAGCCGCCCGCCGGAGGGAATTGCGGCAATAGAGCTCTTC.

V is TRBV9 and J is TRBJ2-1, with TRBD2 matching over 10 bases. V lost 1 base, J lost 2 bases, and 0 bases stayed unmatched. This CDR3 has 15 residues. In germline, CDR1 is SGDLS, CDR2 YYNGEE. CDR3 sequence: CASSVTSGAYNEQFF. The CDR3 DNA reads as TGTGCCAGCAGCGTAACTAGCGGGGCCTACAATGAGCAGTTCTTC.

V and J are TRBV28 and TRBJ1-1; D is ambiguous. With 4 bases removed from V and 3 bases from J, the gap between germline ends came to 18 bases. The CDR3 spans 16 residues. Germline values: CDR1 MDHEN, CDR2 SYDVKM. Here the CDR3 DNA reads TGTGCCAGCAGTTCCGCGGGTCGGGGTCGGTACACTGAAGCTTTCTTT. This gives the protein CASSSAGRGRYTEAFF.

The genes are TRBV7-2 and TRBJ2-7; TRBD1 aligns across 9 bases. The CDR3 covers 13 residues. Germline CDR1 is SGHTA and CDR2 is FQGNSA. After removal of 5 bases from V and 4 bases from J, the junction contained 3 bases not matched to a gene. CDR3 in amino acids: CASSQGTGYEQYF. The CDR3 nucleotides are TGTGCCAGCAGCCAAGGGACAGGGTACGAGCAGTACTTC.

This clone came up a few times. The chain has TRBV2 and TRBJ2-7; 7 positions match TRBD1. CDR1 and CDR2 (germline): SNHLY, FYNNEI. The CDR3 contains 14 residues. V lost 6 bases and J lost 0; bases outside the gene matches: 5. In nucleotides, the CDR3 is TGTGCCAGCAGCCCGGACAGGAGCTCCTACGAGCAGTACTTC. It yields the protein CASSPDRSSYEQYF.

The chain is built from TRBV5-1 and TRBJ2-5; a weak D match, TRBD2 (6 bases). V was trimmed by 2 bases and J by 2 bases, leaving 7 bases between them. The CDR3 contains 13 residues. The germline CDR1 and CDR2 sequences are SGHRS and YFSETQ. CDR3 sequence (DNA): TGCGCCAGCAGCTTCGCGGGACAAGAGACCCAGTACTTC. Translation gives CASSFAGQETQYF.

This clone was picked up one time. The chain joins TRBV15 to TRBJ2-7; 12 nucleotides align to TRBD2. Germline CDR1 LNHNV, CDR2 YYDKDF (reference sequence). V lost 0 bases, J lost 7 bases, and 4 bases stayed unmatched. The CDR3 is made up of 15 amino acids. The CDR3 region has the DNA TGTGCCACCAGCAGAGATCTAGCGGGAGGGCTGGAGCAGTACTTC. Encoded protein: CATSRDLAGGLEQYF.

This clone appeared a single time. V and J are TRBV5-6 and TRBJ2-5; tentatively, D is TRBD2 (7 bases). There are 15 residues in the CDR3. The germline V gene encodes CDR1 SGHDT and CDR2 YYEEEE. V lost 5 bases to trimming and J lost 4 bases, with 18 bases between them. The CDR3 reads CASSPLAGAGETQYF. CDR3 nucleotides: TGTGCCAGCAGTCCTCTTGCGGGGGCGGGAGAGACCCAGTACTTC.

The V and J genes are TRBV11-2 and TRBJ1-5; 7 bases map to TRBD1. Germline V gene data show CDR1 as SGHAT and CDR2 as FQNNGV. V gave up 4 bases and J gave up 6 bases; unmatched junction bases: 9. The CDR3 runs to 15 residues. The CDR3, as DNA: TGTGCCAGCAGCTCCCTTCCAGGGGGTCGTCAGCCCCAGCATTTT. This translates into CASSSLPGGRQPQHF.

The CDR3 is CASSPRGREYTEAFF. As DNA, the CDR3 is TGTGCCAGTAGTCCCAGGGGGCGAGAGTACACTGAAGCTTTCTTT. The chain uses TRBV19 and TRBJ1-1; TRBD1 aligns across 8 bases. Germline V gene sequence: CDR1 LNHDA, CDR2 SQIVND (reference sequence). The CDR3 spans 15 residues. Losses at the gene ends were 5 bases for V and 3 bases for J; bases not matched to a gene: 8. Using reference TRBV19 and TRBJ1-1 for the parts outside the CDR3, the full variable domain is DGGITQSPKYLFRKEGQNVTLSCEQNLNHDAMYWYRQDPGQGLRLIYYSQIVNDFQKGDIAEGYSVSREKKESFPLTVTSAQKNPTAFYLCASSPRGREYTEAFFGQGTRLTVV.

J is TRBJ1-1 and V is TRBV30; the D gene is possibly TRBD1 (6 bases). V lost 1 base, J lost 1 base, and 10 bases lay in between. CDR3 length: 14 residues. In germline, CDR1 is GTSNPN, CDR2 SVGIG (reference sequence). CDR3 nucleotides: TGTGCCTGGAGTGCCGGACAGACGAACACTGAAGCTTTCTTT. Its protein product is CAWSAGQTNTEAFF.